The rows below give T cell receptor beta chains drawn from one sample of a study of blood T cells in healthy people across ages. Using its own MiXCR run on the 5' RACE reads, TCRdb lists one record per CDR3 protein. The table lists some 1.4 million distinct CDR3 sequences, 42% of them singletons. The sequencing input was blood. The source of these receptors is a woman aged 18-29 years in good health. Each CDR3 is given with its conserved first and last residue. The D gene is left open where the match is weak. Rows give clone size only sometimes, using once, few, many, or a class for an expanded clone.

few	TRBV6-1	TRBJ2-5	TRBD2	TGTGCCAGCCAACGGAGCGGGAGTGAGACCCAGTACTTC	CASQRSGSETQYF
few	TRBV29-1	TRBJ2-1	.	TGCAGCGTTTGGACAGAGTCCTACAATGAGCAGTTCTTC	CSVWTESYNEQFF
.	TRBV6-5	TRBJ1-4	.	TGTGCCAGCAGCCAGATGGGGGCCGGGGGCGGGAAACTGTTTTTT	CASSQMGAGGGKLFF
few	TRBV27	TRBJ2-7	.	TGTGCCAGCCGCCCCGGGCTTCAAGCTTTCTACGAGCAGTACTTC	CASRPGLQAFYEQYF
.	TRBV21-1	TRBJ2-3	.	TGTGCCAGCAGCTTTCTGGACTCGTGCCGCTTAACAGATACGCAGTATTTT	CASSFLDSCRLTDTQYF
once	TRBV7-2	TRBJ1-1	.	TGTGCCAGCAGCTTAGGGGTCAGCGGGGTCGGGGGGGCTTTCTTT	CASSLGVSGVGGAFF
.	TRBV12-3/TRBV12-4	TRBJ1-2	.	TGTGCCAGCAGTTTACAGGGAGGGGTTGGGAACTATGGCTACACCTTC	CASSLQGGVGNYGYTF
.	TRBV7-8	TRBJ1-1	.	TGTGCCAGCAGCTTAGGGGATCTGGTGGGCATGAACACTGAAGCTTTCTTT	CASSLGDLVGMNTEAFF
.	TRBV5-1	TRBJ2-3	TRBD2	TGCGCCAGCAGCTTGGCCTTAGCGGGGGGTCAAGGGGATACGCAGTATTTT	CASSLALAGGQGDTQYF
.	TRBV30	TRBJ2-3	TRBD2	TGTGCCTGGACCCGACTAGCGGGGACAGATACGCAGTATTTT	CAWTRLAGTDTQYF
.	TRBV27	TRBJ2-3	TRBD2	TGTGCCAGCAGTGCCGGGGGGTTAGATACGCAGTATTTT	CASSAGGLDTQYF
.	TRBV14	TRBJ2-3	.	TGTGCCAGCAGCCCCTGGGGAGTTGGGTCAGATACGCAGTATTTT	CASSPWGVGSDTQYF
few	TRBV10-3	TRBJ1-1	.	TGTGCCATCAGTGAGTTGGGGGGCATGGACACTGAAGCTTTCTTT	CAISELGGMDTEAFF
.	TRBV27	TRBJ2-2	TRBD1	TGTGCCAGCAGCATTACACCCGGACAGGGGTATACCGGGGAGCTGTTTTTT	CASSITPGQGYTGELFF
.	TRBV5-1	TRBJ2-1	TRBD2	TGTGCCAGCAGCTTAACCGGGACTAGCGGCTACAATGAGCAGTTCTTC	CASSLTGTSGYNEQFF
few	TRBV6-5	TRBJ2-7	.	TGTGCCAGCAGTCCCCGACACTTCTACGAGCAGTACTTC	CASSPRHFYEQYF